This entry lists 9 T cell receptor beta chains sequenced from one sample in a study of blood T cells in healthy people across ages. The authors ran a second PCR of 7 to 11 cycles using a sample-barcoded 5' primer and a J-beta primer mix. Via MiXCR, TCRdb re-called the 5' RACE reads, giving one row per CDR3 protein. The repertoire holds about 1.4 million distinct CDR3 sequences, around 59% seen once, with 5.5% to 8% in the top ten. Sequenced sample: blood. The source is a man in his late teens or twenties in good health.

The chain combines TRBV6-5 with TRBJ2-4; tentatively, D is TRBD2 (6 bases). The CDR3 consists of 16 residues. CDR1 and CDR2 from the germline V gene are MNHEY and SVGAGI. The V end lost 6 bases, the J end lost 1 base, and 16 bases lay between the germline ends. CDR3: CASREGSGKAKNIQYF. The CDR3 nucleotides read TGTGCCAGCAGGGAGGGGTCAGGGAAGGCCAAAAACATTCAGTACTTC.

The genes are TRBV5-1 and TRBJ2-3; D remains ambiguous. This CDR3 is 15 amino acids long. V lost 0 bases to trimming and J lost 2 bases, with 10 bases between them. Looked up from germline, CDR1 is SGHRS and CDR2 is YFSETQ. The CDR3 DNA reads as TGCGCCAGCAGCTTGGAGGGAAAAATCACAGATACGCAGTATTTT. It codes for CASSLEGKITDTQYF.

The chain couples TRBV28 to TRBJ2-6, with 10 bases fitting TRBD1. V lost 5 bases, J lost 12 bases, and 10 bases stayed unmatched. The CDR3 loop spans 15 amino acids. Germline CDR1 reads MDHEN; CDR2 reads SYDVKM. CDR3 nucleotide sequence: TGTGCCAGCAGTGGAGACAGGGGGCTTTCCATCGTCCTGACTTTC. This gives the protein CASSGDRGLSIVLTF.

This clonotype was observed a handful of times. This chain connects TRBV5-6 to TRBJ2-1; no clear D gene. The CDR3 is made up of 13 amino acids. The V gene lost 2 bases and the J gene lost 4 bases, with 7 bases spanning the gap. The germline gives CDR1 SGHDT, CDR2 YYEEEE. The CDR3 DNA reads TGTGCCAGCAGCTTCATGGGTTACAATGAGCAGTTCTTC. It translates to CASSFMGYNEQFF.

A word on this clonotype: A junction end diverges from the germline sequence, so it may reflect a read error. The chain carries TRBV11-2 and TRBJ1-5; no definite D call. The CDR3 is made up of 14 amino acids. The germline CDR1 and CDR2 sequences are SGHAT and FQNNGV. The CDR3 DNA is TGTGCCTGCAGCCGCACCATTAAAGCAAGACCCCAGCATTTT. It is translated as CACSRTIKARPQHF.

J is TRBJ2-5 and V is TRBV20-1; 9 positions agree with TRBD2. The end of the DNA fits TRBJ2-7 better, so the J call may be wrong. Germline CDR1 is DFQATT and CDR2 is SNEGSKA (reference sequence). This CDR3 is built from 16 residues. CDR3 residues: CSASTLEREALYEQYF. The DNA for the CDR3 is TGCAGTGCATCTACACTAGAGCGGGAGGCCCTATACGAGCAGTACTTC.

This clonotype turned up a few times. The chain carries TRBV29-1 and TRBJ1-1; tentatively, D is TRBD1 (5 bases). The CDR3 is 13 amino acids. The germline CDR1 and CDR2 sequences are SQVTM and ANQGSEA. V gave up 3 bases and J gave up 3 bases, with 11 bases separating them. The CDR3 DNA is TGCAGCGTTGATGGGCAGGGATACACTGAAGCTTTCTTT. Protein sequence: CSVDGQGYTEAFF. The whole variable domain, remainder taken from reference TRBV29-1 and TRBJ1-1, is SAVISQKPSRDICQRGTSLTIQCQVDSQVTMMFWYRQQPGQSLTLIATANQGSEATYESGFVIDKFPISRPNLTFSTLTVSNMSPEDSSIYLCSVDGQGYTEAFFGQGTRLTVV.

This clonotype has only a few counts. This chain links TRBV29-1 with TRBJ2-1, with D hard to call. Trimming took 6 bases from V and 0 from J, leaving 9 bases between them. Germline V gene data show CDR1 as SQVTM and CDR2 as ANQGSEA. There are 13 residues in the CDR3. CDR3 sequence: CSVSSGSYNEQFF. DNA for the CDR3: TGCAGCGTCAGTTCCGGCTCCTACAATGAGCAGTTCTTC.

This clonotype came up a few times. V usage is TRBV6-5 and J usage is TRBJ2-1; 8 bases fit TRBD2. The junction had 13 bases not matched to a gene; V was cut back by 7 bases and J by 8 bases. The CDR3 is 15 amino acids. Germline CDR1 is MNHEY and CDR2 is SVGAGI. CDR3 coding DNA: TGTGCCAGCACCCACCTTGGACTAGCCCCGTATGAGCAGTTCTTC. Translated, it gives CASTHLGLAPYEQFF.